This entry concerns a single TCR beta chain. No antigen is known for it. The entry originates in a study of shared clonotypes between healthy human individuals. Whole-study findings and limits: Measured sharing among donors was expected to vary with sequencing depth. Memory subsets generally showed smaller estimated richness than naive subsets did.

The CDR3 runs to 18 residues. Trimming took off 1 base at V and 0 bases at J, with 17 bases between the two ends. Per the germline V gene, CDR1 is KGHSH and CDR2 is LQKENI. Donors were healthy HIV-negative adults without recently reported acute infections or vaccinations. The split of CD4+ cells yielded CD45RA+ naive and CD45RA-negative memory subsets. Sequencing used immunoSEQ multiplex PCR; TCRdb keeps in-frame clones, though not all of them. Of 1.6 million or so clones in the sample, 98% are singletons; the top ten hold approximately 0.4%. This receptor was taken from a man aged 25 to 40 in good health. This chain joins TRBV18 and TRBJ2-3; D perhaps matches TRBD2 (5 bases). The material sequenced was naive CD4+ T cells sorted from blood. Subset of the sample: CD45RA+ positively selected. The CDR3 reads CASSPLKINGGSTDTQYF. As DNA, the CDR3 is TGTGCCAGCTCACCACTTAAGATTAACGGCGGGAGCACAGATACGCAGTATTTT.